These T cell receptor beta chains were read from a single sample in a study of cytomegalovirus exposure and HLA in healthy donors. TCRdb's table, derived via immunoSEQ multiplex PCR, lists solely in-frame clones and lacks some. The sample shows about 280,000 clones, about 90% of them seen only once. Sequenced input: PBMCs. The source is a young woman in good health and CMV-seronegative. The CDR3 runs from the conserved cysteine through the conserved F or W. The order of the fields is clone size, V gene, D gene, CDR3 length, J gene, CDR3 DNA, CDR3 protein. The D gene is left open where the match is weak. Rows give clone size only sometimes, using once, few, many, or a class for an expanded clone.

.,TRBV13,TRBD2,17,TRBJ2-1,TGTGCCAGCTCCCTCTTGGCGGGGGGTAACCCCTACAATGAGCAGTTCTTC,CASSLLAGGNPYNEQFF
.,TRBV19,.,14,TRBJ1-4,TGTGCCAGTTCGGGATATGCAACTAATGAAAAACTGTTTTTT,CASSGYATNEKLFF
.,TRBV2,TRBD2,15,TRBJ2-1,TGTGCCAGCAGTGTCCGACTAGCGGCATACAATGAGCAGTTCTTC,CASSVRLAAYNEQFF
.,TRBV12-5,.,17,TRBJ2-2,TGTGCTAGTGGTTTGTCCCCAGGTGCCGCGAACACCGGGGAGCTGTTTTTT,CASGLSPGAANTGELFF
once,TRBV12-5,TRBD1,14,TRBJ2-2,TGTGCTAGTGGGTCAAGACAGGGGCCCGGGGAGCTGTTTTTT,CASGSRQGPGELFF
.,TRBV27,.,13,TRBJ1-1,TGTGCCAGCTGCCGACAGCTGAACACTGAAGCTTTCTTT,CASCRQLNTEAFF
once,TRBV15,.,16,TRBJ1-6,TGTGCCACCAGCAGAGATCAGCGGCAGTTTAATTCACCCCTCCACTTT,CATSRDQRQFNSPLHF
.,TRBV4-1,TRBD2,16,TRBJ2-1,TGCGCCAGCAGCCAAGATCCGACTAGCGGGGGAGCGACGCAGTTCTTC,CASSQDPTSGGATQFF
.,TRBV9,.,14,TRBJ1-6,TGTGCCAGCAGCGAGGCAGGTAGGAATTCACCCCTCCACTTT,CASSEAGRNSPLHF
.,TRBV14,TRBD1,14,TRBJ2-7,TGTGCCAGCAGCCAAGGGACAGGTACCTACGAGCAGTACTTC,CASSQGTGTYEQYF
.,TRBV5-1,TRBD1,15,TRBJ1-6,TGCGCCAGCAGCAGTAATGGACAGGGGTATTCACCCCTCCACTTT,CASSSNGQGYSPLHF
.,TRBV30,.,11,TRBJ2-1,TGTGCCTGGAGCAGGGCCAATGAGCAGTTCTTC,CAWSRANEQFF
.,TRBV7-8,.,16,TRBJ2-5,TGTGCCAGCAGCTTAGTTTTATCCAGGGATCAGGGGACCCAGTACTTC,CASSLVLSRDQGTQYF
.,TRBV19,.,16,TRBJ1-5,TGTGCCAGTACCGACGCCAGTGGGGCAGGGCATCAGCCCCAGCATTTT,CASTDASGAGHQPQHF
.,TRBV30,TRBD2,12,TRBJ2-5,TGTGCCTGGGGGACTAGTACGGAGACCCAGTACTTC,CAWGTSTETQYF
.,TRBV2,.,15,TRBJ1-5,TGTGCCAGCAGTGCTAGGGGAGGATACAATCAGCCCCAGCATTTT,CASSARGGYNQPQHF
once,TRBV15,TRBD2,17,TRBJ2-7,TGTGCCACCAGCAGAGCTGGGGGGCTAGCGGGATTCTACGAGCAGTACTTC,CATSRAGGLAGFYEQYF
.,TRBV6-1,TRBD2,13,TRBJ2-7,TGTGCCAGCGTGGGACTAGGATCCTACGAGCAGTACTTC,CASVGLGSYEQYF
.,TRBV7-3,TRBD1,15,TRBJ1-1,TGTGCCAGCAGCTTATGGGGACAGGGGGACACTGAAGCTTTCTTT,CASSLWGQGDTEAFF
.,TRBV5-1,TRBD1,15,TRBJ2-7,TGCGCCAGCAGCCCAAGGACAGGGAATTCCTACGAGCAGTACTTC,CASSPRTGNSYEQYF
.,TRBV29-1,TRBD1,13,TRBJ1-1,TGCAGCGTTTTTAGACAGGGTAACACTGAAGCTTTCTTT,CSVFRQGNTEAFF
.,TRBV19,TRBD1,13,TRBJ2-7,TGTGCCAGTAGTACCCGGACAGGGGACGAGCAGTACTTC,CASSTRTGDEQYF
.,TRBV18,TRBD1,14,TRBJ2-7,TGTGCCAGCTCACCGGGACAGGAACCCTACGAGCAGTACTTC,CASSPGQEPYEQYF
.,TRBV5-1,TRBD1,13,TRBJ1-3,TGCGCCAGCAGCTCAGGACAGGGTCTGACCATATATTTT,CASSSGQGLTIYF
.,TRBV19,.,13,TRBJ2-7,TGTGCCAGTAGTAGTGTCTTCTCCTACGAGCAGTACTTC,CASSSVFSYEQYF
.,TRBV27,TRBD1,12,TRBJ2-7,TGTGCCAGCAGTACAGGGGACTACGAGCAGTACTTC,CASSTGDYEQYF
.,TRBV6-5,.,16,TRBJ2-7,TGTGCCAGCAGTTACTCGAAGGGGACTCACCTCTACGAGCAGTACTTC,CASSYSKGTHLYEQYF
.,TRBV10-3,TRBD1,17,TRBJ1-3,TGTGCCATCAGTGAGGGGGGACAGGGGACCTCTGGAAACACCATATATTTT,CAISEGGQGTSGNTIYF
.,TRBV4-2,.,14,TRBJ2-3,TGTGCCAGCAGCCAAGGACTAGAGGGAGATACGCAGTATTTT,CASSQGLEGDTQYF